This T cell receptor (beta chain) was profiled in a study of shared clonotypes between healthy human individuals. Turning to this clone: The antigen remains unidentified.

Per the germline V gene, CDR1 is GTSNPN and CDR2 is SVGIG (reference sequence). With 0 bases removed from V and 5 bases from J, the gap between germline ends came to 8 bases. The CDR3 totals 13 residues. The study's findings and limits: Despite large depth, sorted-subset datasets appeared incompletely sequenced.

Libraries were prepared by immunoSEQ multiplex PCR; TCRdb keeps only in-frame clonotypes and omits some of them. Of approximately 1.9 million clones detected, 93% appear once; the ten largest clones hold over 1.5%. CD8 cells classed as naive were CD45RO-negative and positively selected for CCR7, excluding terminally differentiated effector memory CD45RA+ cells. Sequenced material: naive CD8+ T cells from PBMCs. The receptor was derived from a man younger than 35 in good health. Some clones in this sample may be carry-over from other donors' samples. The genes are TRBV30 and TRBJ1-5; D unclear. The CDR3 DNA follows: TGTGCCTGGAGTGTAATCGGGGATCAGCCCCAGCATTTT. Its translation is CAWSVIGDQPQHF.